Presented here are 16 T cell receptor beta chains from one specimen sequenced in a study of CD8 T cells in ankylosing spondylitis. TCRdb passed the 5' RACE reads through MiXCR, listing each CDR3 protein once. The table records about 220,000 distinct CDR3 sequences, roughly 26% of them present only once. The sample comprised blood, either unsorted or a sorted T cell fraction (not recorded which). Receptors were obtained from a male donor with ankylosing spondylitis or in good health (not recorded which).

The rearrangement joins TRBV20-1 to TRBJ2-7, with 14 bases lining up with TRBD2. This CDR3 comprises 16 residues. The germline V gene encodes CDR1 DFQATT and CDR2 SNEGSKA (reference sequence). The V segment lost 5 bases and the J segment 1 base; nucleotides outside the gene matches: 7. CDR3 DNA: TGCAGTGCTTCCGGGACTAGCGGGAGCTGGTCCTACGAGCAGTACTTC. It is translated as CSASGTSGSWSYEQYF.

This clonotype has a handful of counts. The rearrangement uses TRBV5-1 and TRBJ2-7, with D possibly being TRBD2 (5 bases). Trimming left V 6 bases short and J 3 bases short, with 19 bases between. CDR3 length: 15 residues. In germline, CDR1 is SGHRS, CDR2 YFSETQ. CDR3 DNA sequence: TGCGCCAGCACAACCCGGGATCCGCCAGACTACGAGCAGTACTTC. This encodes CASTTRDPPDYEQYF.

There are many counts of this clonotype. V gene TRBV20-1 combines with J gene TRBJ1-5, with TRBD1 matching 7 bases. This CDR3 is built from 13 residues. After removal of 3 bases from V and 11 bases from J, the junction contained 10 bases not matched to a gene. Germline V gives CDR1 DFQATT, CDR2 SNEGSKA (reference sequence). The CDR3 DNA sequence: TGCAGTGCTAGTGGCCAGGGACAGACAGCCCAGCATTTT. It is translated as CSASGQGQTAQHF.

This clonotype was picked up many times. The chain employs TRBV20-1 and TRBJ2-5, with 9 bases that match TRBD1. The CDR3 has 13 residues. The V gene end was trimmed by 6 bases and the J gene end by 4 bases; junction bases not matched to a gene: 6. CDR1 and CDR2 from the germline V gene are DFQATT and SNEGSKA (reference sequence). The CDR3, as DNA: TGCAGTGCCGCGGGACAGGGAAGAGAGACCCAGTACTTC. Translating gives CSAAGQGRETQYF.

This clonotype has only a few counts. This sequence joins TRBV12-3 or TRBV12-4 and TRBJ1-5; perhaps TRBD1 as D (5 bases). The V end was cut by 3 bases, the J end by 5 bases, with 11 bases between. CDR3 length equals 14 residues. CDR3 sequence (DNA): TGTGCCAGCAGTTTGTTGGGGGATTATCAGCCCCAGCATTTT. Amino acids: CASSLLGDYQPQHF.

This clonotype was counted ten times or more. The J gene is TRBJ2-1, the V gene TRBV7-3, with D perhaps TRBD1 (6 bases). Germline-derived CDR1 and CDR2 are SGHTA and FQGTGA. With 1 base removed from V and 3 bases from J, the gap between germline ends came to 10 bases. CDR3 size: 15 residues. In nucleotides, the CDR3 is TGTGCCAGCAGCTTAAATGGCAGGGGCTACAATGAGCAGTTCTTC. Translating gives CASSLNGRGYNEQFF.

The chain recombines TRBV12-3 or TRBV12-4 with TRBJ2-1; 7 bases line up with TRBD2. V lost 0 bases, J lost 4 bases, and 6 bases stayed unmatched. This CDR3 has 16 amino acids. The CDR3 nucleotides are TGTGCCAGCAGTTTAGCGGGAGGGATACCTTACAATGAGCAGTTCTTC. This codes for CASSLAGGIPYNEQFF.

This clonotype was detected only a few times. V gene TRBV7-3 combines with J gene TRBJ2-1, with 7 bases aligning to TRBD1. The CDR3 is 16 residues long. The V gene's germline CDR1 is SGHTA and CDR2 FQGTGA. Unmatched junction bases numbered 4, after V lost 2 bases and J lost 0 bases. CDR3 protein: CASSLDRDSSYNEQFF. The CDR3 DNA reads as TGTGCCAGCAGCTTAGACCGGGACAGCTCCTACAATGAGCAGTTCTTC.

Turning to this clonotype: This CDR3 is missing its conserved last phenylalanine or tryptophan, likely due to a read error. This sequence joins TRBV6-6 and TRBJ1-2, with D perhaps TRBD1 (6 bases). Germline-derived CDR1 and CDR2 are MNHNY and SVGAGI (reference sequence). CDR3 length equals 13 residues. V gave up 4 bases and J gave up 7 bases, with 13 bases separating them. CDR3 nucleotide sequence: TGTGCCAGCAGTTCCAAACAGGGAGGTGGCTACACCTCC. This translates into CASSSKQGGGYTS.

The gene calls are TRBV7-3 and TRBJ2-1; D uncertain. Germline CDR1 reads SGHTA; CDR2 reads FQGTGA. V lost 1 base to trimming and J lost 4 bases, with 11 bases between them. The CDR3 loop spans 15 amino acids. The CDR3 DNA reads as TGTGCCAGCAGCTTAAGCGGAAGCTGGTACAATGAGCAGTTCTTC. Protein: CASSLSGSWYNEQFF. Full variable domain (remainder filled in from reference TRBV7-3 and TRBJ2-1): GAGVSQTPSNKVTEKGKYVELRCDPISGHTALYWYRQSLGQGPEFLIYFQGTGAADDSGLPNDRFFAVRPEGSVSTLKIQRTERGDSAVYLCASSLSGSWYNEQFFGPGTRLTVL.

The sample holds many counts of this clonotype. The genes are TRBV29-1 and TRBJ2-7, with 7 bases that match TRBD1. V shed 6 bases and J 2 bases; nucleotides not matched to a gene: 7. Germline-derived CDR1 and CDR2 are SQVTM and ANQGSEA. The CDR3 is made up of 13 amino acids. The CDR3 reads CSVARDRAYEQYF. DNA of the CDR3: TGCAGCGTCGCCCGGGACAGAGCCTACGAGCAGTACTTC.

This clonotype was counted at least ten times. This chain connects TRBV7-2 to TRBJ1-1; 11 bases are a match to TRBD1. J lost 5 bases, V lost 3 bases, and 8 bases had no gene match. CDR1 SGHTA and CDR2 FQGNSA come from the germline V gene. The CDR3 is made up of 16 amino acids. CDR3 nucleotide sequence: TGTGCCAGCAGCTTTAGGACAGGGGGCGCTTTGACTGAAGCTTTCTTT. Protein product: CASSFRTGGALTEAFF.

This clonotype was found a few times. CDR3 in DNA: TGTGCCAGCAGTTACTCAGGGTCCTCCACAGATACGCAGTATTTT. Its translation is CASSYSGSSTDTQYF. The chain couples TRBV6-5 to TRBJ2-3, with D unresolved. The V and J ends lost 0 bases and 2 bases respectively, with 9 bases between them. CDR1 is MNHEY, CDR2 SVGAGI, per germline. The CDR3 is 15 amino acids.

In this sample, this clonotype turned up many times. The chain is built from TRBV5-1 and TRBJ1-1, with a possible D match to TRBD1 (5 bases). The CDR3 has 16 amino acids. CDR1 is SGHRS, CDR2 YFSETQ, per germline. Trimming removed 4 bases from V and 1 base from J, with 17 bases in between. The DNA of the CDR3 is TGCGCCAGCAGCCCTCATCGAGGGGTATCGAACACTGAAGCTTTCTTT. Residues: CASSPHRGVSNTEAFF.

J is TRBJ2-7 and V is TRBV29-1, with 9 bases fitting TRBD1. Trimming at V came to 6 bases and at J to 6 bases, leaving 9 bases not matched to a gene. The CDR3 has 13 residues. Germline V CDR1 and CDR2: SQVTM, ANQGSEA. This CDR3 reads CSVDGDRDLEQYF. DNA for the CDR3: TGCAGCGTGGACGGGGACAGGGATCTCGAGCAGTACTTC.

A few counts support this clonotype. The chain is built from TRBV5-1 and TRBJ2-7, with 9 bases aligning to TRBD1. The CDR3 totals 14 residues. The V and J ends lost 4 bases and 5 bases, in that order; junction bases with no gene match: 7. Per the germline V gene, CDR1 is SGHRS and CDR2 is YFSETQ. Here the CDR3 DNA reads TGCGCCAGCAGCAAGACGACAGGGGGTAACGAGCAGTACTTC. Encoded protein: CASSKTTGGNEQYF.